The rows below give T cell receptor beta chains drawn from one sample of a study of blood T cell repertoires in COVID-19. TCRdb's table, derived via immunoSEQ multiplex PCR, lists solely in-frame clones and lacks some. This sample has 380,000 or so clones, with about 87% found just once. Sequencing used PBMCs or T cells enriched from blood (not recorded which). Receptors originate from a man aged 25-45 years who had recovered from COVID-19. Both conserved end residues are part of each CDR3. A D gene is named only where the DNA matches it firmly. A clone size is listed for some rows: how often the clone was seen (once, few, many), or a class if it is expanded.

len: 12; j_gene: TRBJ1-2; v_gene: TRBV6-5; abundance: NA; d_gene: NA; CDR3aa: CASGGLNYGYTF; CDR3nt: TGTGCCAGTGGGGGACTAAACTATGGCTACACCTTC
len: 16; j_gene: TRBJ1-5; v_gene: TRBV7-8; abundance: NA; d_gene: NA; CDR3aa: CASSDGRGISNQPQHF; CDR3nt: TGTGCCAGCAGCGATGGACGGGGGATTAGCAATCAGCCCCAGCATTTT
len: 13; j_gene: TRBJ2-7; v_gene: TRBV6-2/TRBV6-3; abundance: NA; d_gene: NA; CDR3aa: CASSSPPGYEQYF; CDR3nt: TGTGCCAGCAGTTCCCCCCCCGGGTACGAGCAGTACTTC
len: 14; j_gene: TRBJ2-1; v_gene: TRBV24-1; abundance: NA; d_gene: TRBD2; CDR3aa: CATSPSGGVEEQFF; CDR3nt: TGTGCCACCAGTCCTAGCGGAGGGGTCGAGGAGCAGTTCTTC
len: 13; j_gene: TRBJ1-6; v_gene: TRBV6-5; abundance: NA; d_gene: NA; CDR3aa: CASTKGEKSPLHF; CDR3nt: TGTGCCAGCACGAAGGGGGAGAAATCACCCCTCCACTTT
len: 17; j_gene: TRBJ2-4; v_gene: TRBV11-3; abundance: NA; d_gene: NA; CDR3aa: CASSLKGPRGCKNIQYF; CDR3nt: TGTGCCAGCAGCTTAAAGGGTCCCCGGGGTTGCAAAAACATTCAGTACTTC
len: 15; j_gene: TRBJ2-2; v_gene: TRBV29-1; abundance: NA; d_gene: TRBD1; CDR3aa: CSVEKWTGGTGELFF; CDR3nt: TGCAGCGTTGAAAAATGGACAGGGGGCACCGGGGAGCTGTTTTTT
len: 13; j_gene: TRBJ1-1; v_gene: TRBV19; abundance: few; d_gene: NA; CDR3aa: CATSFYVNTEAFF; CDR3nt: TGTGCCACCTCCTTCTACGTGAACACTGAAGCTTTCTTT
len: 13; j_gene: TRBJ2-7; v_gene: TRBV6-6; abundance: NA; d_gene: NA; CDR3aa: CAGSHGMSYEQYF; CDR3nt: TGTGCCGGGTCTCACGGGATGTCCTACGAGCAGTACTTC
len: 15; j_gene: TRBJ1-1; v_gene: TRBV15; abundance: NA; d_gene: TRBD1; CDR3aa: CATSTRQGQDTEAFF; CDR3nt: TGTGCCACCAGCACCAGACAGGGTCAGGACACTGAAGCTTTCTTT
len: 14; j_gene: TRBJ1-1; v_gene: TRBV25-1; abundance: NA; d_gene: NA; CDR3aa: CASSEGAGNTEAFF; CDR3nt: TGTGCCAGCAGTGAGGGAGCAGGGAACACTGAAGCTTTCTTT
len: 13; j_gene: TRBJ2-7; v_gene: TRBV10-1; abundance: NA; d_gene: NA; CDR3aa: CASGGSASGEQYF; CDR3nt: TGCGCCAGCGGTGGGTCCGCATCGGGCGAGCAGTACTTC
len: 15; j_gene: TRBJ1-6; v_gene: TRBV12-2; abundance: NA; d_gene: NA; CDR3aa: CASRPPCRVYSPLHF; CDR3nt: TGTGCAAGTCGCCCCCCTTGTCGGGTTTACTCACCCCTCCACTTT
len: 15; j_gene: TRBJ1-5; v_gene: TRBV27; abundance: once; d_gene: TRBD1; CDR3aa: CASSLSNRGSKPQHF; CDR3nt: TGTGCCAGCAGTTTATCAAACAGGGGATCCAAGCCCCAGCATTTT
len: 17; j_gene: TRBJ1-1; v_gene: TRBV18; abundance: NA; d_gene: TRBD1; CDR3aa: CASSSQGGPMMNTEAFF; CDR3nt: TGTGCCAGCTCGTCGCAGGGGGGCCCAATGATGAACACTGAAGCTTTCTTT
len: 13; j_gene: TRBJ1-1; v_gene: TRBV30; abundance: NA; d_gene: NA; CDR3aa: CAWSVLGGTEAFF; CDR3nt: TGTGCCTGGAGTGTACTGGGAGGCACTGAAGCTTTCTTT
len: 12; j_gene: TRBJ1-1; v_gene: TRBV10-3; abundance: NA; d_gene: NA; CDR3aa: CAITPGNTEAFF; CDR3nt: TGTGCCATCACTCCGGGGAACACTGAAGCTTTCTTT
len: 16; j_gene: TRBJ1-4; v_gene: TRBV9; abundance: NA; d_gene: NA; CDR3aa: CASSWRGTTQNEKLFF; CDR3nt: TGTGCCAGCAGCTGGAGAGGGACAACACAGAATGAAAAACTGTTTTTT
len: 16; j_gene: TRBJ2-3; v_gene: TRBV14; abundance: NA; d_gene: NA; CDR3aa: CASSWATLSGTDTQYF; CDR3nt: TGTGCCAGCAGCTGGGCCACGCTGTCGGGCACAGATACGCAGTATTTT
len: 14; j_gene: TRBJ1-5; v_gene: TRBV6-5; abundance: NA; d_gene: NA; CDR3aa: CASSPQEGHQPQHF; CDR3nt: TGTGCCAGCAGTCCCCAGGAGGGCCATCAGCCCCAGCATTTT
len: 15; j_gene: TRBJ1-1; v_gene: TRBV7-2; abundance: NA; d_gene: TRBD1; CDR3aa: CASSFRQGAYTEAFF; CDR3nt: TGTGCCAGCAGCTTTCGACAGGGGGCATACACTGAAGCTTTCTTT
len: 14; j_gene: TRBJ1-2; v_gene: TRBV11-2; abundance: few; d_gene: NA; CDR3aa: CASSLEPGRDGYTF; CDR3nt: TGTGCCAGCAGCTTAGAACCTGGTAGAGATGGCTACACCTTC
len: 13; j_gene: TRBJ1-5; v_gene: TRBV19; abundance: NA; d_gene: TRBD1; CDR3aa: CASSGQGTQPQHF; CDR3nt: TGTGCCAGTAGTGGACAGGGGACCCAGCCCCAGCATTTT
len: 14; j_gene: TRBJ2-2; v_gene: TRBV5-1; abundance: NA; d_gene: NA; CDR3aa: CASSLDYSVGELFF; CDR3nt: TGCGCCAGCAGCTTGGATTATTCGGTGGGGGAGCTGTTTTTT
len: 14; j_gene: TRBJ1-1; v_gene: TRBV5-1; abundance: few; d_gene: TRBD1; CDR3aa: CASSLDRGDTEAFF; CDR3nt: TGCGCCAGCAGCTTGGACAGGGGAGACACTGAAGCTTTCTTT
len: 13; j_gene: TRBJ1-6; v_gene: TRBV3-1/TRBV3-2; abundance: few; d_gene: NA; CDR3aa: CASSLRGNSPLHF; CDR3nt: TGTGCCAGCAGTTTGCGGGGGAATTCACCCCTCCACTTT
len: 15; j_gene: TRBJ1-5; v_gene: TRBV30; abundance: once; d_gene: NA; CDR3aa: CAWSVRAGPYQPQHF; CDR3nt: TGTGCCTGGAGTGTAAGGGCAGGGCCCTATCAGCCCCAGCATTTT
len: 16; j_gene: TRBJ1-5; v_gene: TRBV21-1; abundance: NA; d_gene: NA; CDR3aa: CASSKSGHVSNQPQHF; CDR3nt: TGTGCCAGCAGCAAATCGGGACACGTTAGCAATCAGCCCCAGCATTTT
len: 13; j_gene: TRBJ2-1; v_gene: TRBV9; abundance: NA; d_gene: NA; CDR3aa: CASSGDHAYEQFF; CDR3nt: TGTGCCAGCAGCGGCGATCATGCATATGAGCAGTTCTTC
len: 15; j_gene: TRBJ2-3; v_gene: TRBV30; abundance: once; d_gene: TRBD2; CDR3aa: CAWKPRLAPADTQYF; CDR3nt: TGTGCCTGGAAACCGAGACTAGCGCCCGCAGATACGCAGTATTTT
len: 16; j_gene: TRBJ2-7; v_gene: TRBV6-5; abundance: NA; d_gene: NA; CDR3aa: CASSYSPGSLSYEQYF; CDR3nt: TGTGCCAGCAGTTACTCACCGGGTTCGTTGAGTTACGAGCAGTACTTC
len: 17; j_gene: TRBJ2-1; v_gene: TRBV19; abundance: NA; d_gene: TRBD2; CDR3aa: CASSLGTGLAGGTEQFF; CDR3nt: TGTGCCAGTAGCCTTGGGACGGGACTAGCGGGGGGAACTGAGCAGTTCTTC
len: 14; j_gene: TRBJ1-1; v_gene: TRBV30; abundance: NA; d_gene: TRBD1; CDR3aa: CAWSTGTGASEAFF; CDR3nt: TGTGCCTGGAGTACCGGGACAGGGGCGTCTGAAGCTTTCTTT
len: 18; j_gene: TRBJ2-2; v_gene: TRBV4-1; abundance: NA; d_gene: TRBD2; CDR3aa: CASSSHLTSGGSTGELFF; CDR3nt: TGCGCCAGCAGCTCGCACCTTACTAGCGGGGGGTCGACCGGGGAGCTGTTTTTT
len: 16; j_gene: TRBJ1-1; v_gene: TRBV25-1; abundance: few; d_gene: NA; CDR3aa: CASTLPPIREDTEAFF; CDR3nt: TGTGCCAGCACCCTTCCCCCTATCAGGGAGGACACTGAAGCTTTCTTT
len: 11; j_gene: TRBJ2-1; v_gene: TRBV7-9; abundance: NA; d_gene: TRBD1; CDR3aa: CASWTGNEQFF; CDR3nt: TGTGCCAGCTGGACAGGGAATGAGCAGTTCTTC
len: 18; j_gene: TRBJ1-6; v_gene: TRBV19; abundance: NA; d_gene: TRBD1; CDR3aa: CASSTRGNQGGVRSPLHF; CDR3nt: TGTGCCAGTAGTACGCGCGGTAACCAGGGGGGTGTGAGATCACCCCTCCACTTT
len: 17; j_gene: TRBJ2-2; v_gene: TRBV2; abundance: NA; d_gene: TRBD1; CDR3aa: CASSFDRALAYTGELFF; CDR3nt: TGTGCCAGCAGCTTCGACAGGGCCTTGGCTTATACCGGGGAGCTGTTTTTT
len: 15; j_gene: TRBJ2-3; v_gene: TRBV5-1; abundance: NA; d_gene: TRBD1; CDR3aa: CASSSTDRGTDTQYF; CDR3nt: TGCGCCAGCAGCTCCACGGACAGGGGAACAGATACGCAGTATTTT
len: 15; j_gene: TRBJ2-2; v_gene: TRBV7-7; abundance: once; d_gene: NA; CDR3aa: CASSFGSPNTGELFF; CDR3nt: TGTGCCAGCAGCTTCGGGTCCCCGAACACCGGGGAGCTGTTTTTT
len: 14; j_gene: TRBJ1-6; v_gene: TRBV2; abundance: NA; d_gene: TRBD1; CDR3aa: CASSGRQGNSPLHF; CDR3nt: TGTGCCAGCAGTGGACGACAGGGGAATTCACCCCTCCACTTT
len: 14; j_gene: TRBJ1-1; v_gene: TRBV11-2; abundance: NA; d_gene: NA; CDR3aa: CASSNTAGGTEAFF; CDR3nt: TGTGCCAGCAGCAATACAGCGGGAGGCACTGAAGCTTTCTTT
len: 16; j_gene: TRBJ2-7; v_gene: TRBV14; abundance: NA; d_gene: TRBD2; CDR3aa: CASSQSLAGSSYEQYF; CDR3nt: TGTGCCAGCAGCCAATCATTAGCGGGGTCATCCTACGAGCAGTACTTC
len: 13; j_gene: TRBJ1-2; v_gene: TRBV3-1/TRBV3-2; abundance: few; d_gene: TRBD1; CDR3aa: CASSQTGGYGYTF; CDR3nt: TGTGCCAGCAGCCAGACAGGGGGCTATGGCTACACCTTC
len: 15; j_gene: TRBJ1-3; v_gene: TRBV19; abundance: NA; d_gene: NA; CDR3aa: CASQASLVNRFTIYF; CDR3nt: TGTGCCAGCCAAGCATCCTTAGTCAATCGTTTCACCATATATTTT
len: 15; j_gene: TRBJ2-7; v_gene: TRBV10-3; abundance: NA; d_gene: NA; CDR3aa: CAISESPLAGGEQYF; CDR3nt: TGTGCCATCAGTGAGTCCCCGCTTGCTGGAGGTGAGCAGTACTTC
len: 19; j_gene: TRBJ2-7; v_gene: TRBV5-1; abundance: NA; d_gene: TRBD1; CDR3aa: CASSLAGALDRGDRYEQYF; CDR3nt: TGCGCCAGCAGCTTGGCCGGGGCTCTGGACAGGGGCGACCGATACGAGCAGTACTTC
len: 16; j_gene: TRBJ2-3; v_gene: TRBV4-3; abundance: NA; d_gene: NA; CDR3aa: CASSQANRPPGDTQYF; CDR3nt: TGCGCCAGCAGCCAAGCTAATCGCCCCCCGGGAGATACGCAGTATTTT
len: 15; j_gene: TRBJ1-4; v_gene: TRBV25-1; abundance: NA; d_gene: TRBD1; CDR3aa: CASSRGTGNNEKLFF; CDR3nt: TGTGCCAGCAGTCGCGGGACAGGGAATAATGAAAAACTGTTTTTT
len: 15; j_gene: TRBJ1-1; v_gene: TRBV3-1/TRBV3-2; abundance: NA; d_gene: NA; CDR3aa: CASSRTPSMNTEAFF; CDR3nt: TGTGCCAGCAGCCGGACACCCTCCATGAACACTGAAGCTTTCTTT
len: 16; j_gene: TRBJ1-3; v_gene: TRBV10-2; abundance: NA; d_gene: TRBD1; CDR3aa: CASSGTGTNSGNTIYF; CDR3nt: TGCGCCAGCAGTGGGACAGGGACGAACTCTGGAAACACCATATATTTT
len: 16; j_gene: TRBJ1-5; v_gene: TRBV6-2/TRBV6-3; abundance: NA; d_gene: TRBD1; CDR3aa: CASSYREGARNQPQHF; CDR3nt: TGTGCCAGCAGTTATCGGGAGGGGGCTAGGAATCAGCCCCAGCATTTT
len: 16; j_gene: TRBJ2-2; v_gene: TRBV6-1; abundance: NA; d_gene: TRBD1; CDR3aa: CASSASSGTGPTELFF; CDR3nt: TGTGCCAGCAGTGCCTCGTCCGGGACAGGGCCCACAGAGCTGTTTTTT
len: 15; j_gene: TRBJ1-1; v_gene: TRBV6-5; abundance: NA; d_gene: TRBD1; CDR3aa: CASSRPGTESTEAFF; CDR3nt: TGTGCCAGCAGTCGCCCGGGGACAGAATCGACTGAAGCTTTCTTT
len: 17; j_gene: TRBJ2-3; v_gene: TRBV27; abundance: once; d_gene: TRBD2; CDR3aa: CASSLRRDWGGTDTQYF; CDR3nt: TGTGCCAGCAGTTTACGTCGCGACTGGGGGGGGACAGATACGCAGTATTTT
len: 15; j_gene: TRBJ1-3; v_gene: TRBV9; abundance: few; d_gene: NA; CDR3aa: CASSGNQVLGNTIYF; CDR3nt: TGTGCCAGCAGCGGGAATCAGGTTTTAGGAAACACCATATATTTT
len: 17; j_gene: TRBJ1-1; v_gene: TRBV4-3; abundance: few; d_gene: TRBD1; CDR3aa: CASSQGSWGQGSTEAFF; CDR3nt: TGCGCCAGCAGCCAAGGTTCTTGGGGACAGGGGAGCACTGAAGCTTTCTTT
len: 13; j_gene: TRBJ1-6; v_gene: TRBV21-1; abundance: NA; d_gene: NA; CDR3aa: CASSKGRNSPLHF; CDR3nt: TGTGCCAGCAGCAAAGGTAGAAATTCACCCCTCCACTTT